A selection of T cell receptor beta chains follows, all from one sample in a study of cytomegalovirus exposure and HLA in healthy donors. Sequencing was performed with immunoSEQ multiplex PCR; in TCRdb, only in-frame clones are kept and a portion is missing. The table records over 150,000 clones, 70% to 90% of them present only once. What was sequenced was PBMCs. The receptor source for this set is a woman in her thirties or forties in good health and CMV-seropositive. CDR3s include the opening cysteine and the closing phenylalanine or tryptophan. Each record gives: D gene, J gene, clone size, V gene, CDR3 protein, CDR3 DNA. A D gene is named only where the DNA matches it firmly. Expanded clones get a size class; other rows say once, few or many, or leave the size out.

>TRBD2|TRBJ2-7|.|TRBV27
CASSLIAGGRYEQYF
TGTGCCAGCAGTTTAATCGCGGGAGGGAGGTACGAGCAGTACTTC
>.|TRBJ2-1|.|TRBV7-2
CASSRGLGSSYNEQFF
TGTGCCAGCAGCCGGGGACTGGGGAGCTCCTACAATGAGCAGTTCTTC
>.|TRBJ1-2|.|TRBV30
CARRSGREGYGYTF
TGTGCCCGGAGATCGGGCAGGGAGGGCTATGGCTACACCTTC
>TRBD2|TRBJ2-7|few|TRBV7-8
CASSQTPYGGTSSYEQYF
TGTGCCAGCAGCCAAACTCCTTATGGGGGGACTAGCTCCTACGAGCAGTACTTC
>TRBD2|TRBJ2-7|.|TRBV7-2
CASSISGREYEQYF
TGTGCCAGCAGCATTAGCGGGAGGGAGTACGAGCAGTACTTC
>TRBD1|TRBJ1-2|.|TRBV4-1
CASSQDQNRGVGYTF
TGCGCCAGCAGCCAAGATCAGAACAGGGGTGTAGGCTACACCTTC
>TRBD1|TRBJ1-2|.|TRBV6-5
CASSYSRDRVLGYTF
TGTGCCAGCAGTTACTCGAGGGACAGGGTCTTGGGCTACACCTTC
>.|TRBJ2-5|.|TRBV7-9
CASSLLDVRETQYF
TGTGCCAGCAGCCTTTTGGATGTGCGGGAGACCCAGTACTTC
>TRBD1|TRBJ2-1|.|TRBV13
CASSFGQDNEQFF
TGTGCCAGCAGCTTCGGACAGGACAATGAGCAGTTCTTC
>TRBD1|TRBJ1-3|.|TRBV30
CAWSLGGHSGNTIYF
TGTGCCTGGAGTTTAGGGGGCCACTCTGGAAACACCATATATTTT
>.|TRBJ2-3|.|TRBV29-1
CSAPQGASTDTQYF
TGCAGCGCCCCTCAGGGTGCTAGCACAGATACGCAGTATTTT
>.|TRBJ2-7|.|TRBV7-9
CASSSPGQSYEQYF
TGTGCCAGCAGCTCACCCGGACAGTCCTACGAGCAGTACTTC
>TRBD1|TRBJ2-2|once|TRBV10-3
CAISEGQETTGELFF
TGTGCCATCAGTGAGGGACAGGAGACGACCGGGGAGCTGTTTTTT
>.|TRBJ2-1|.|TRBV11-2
CASSFGPGGHNEQFF
.
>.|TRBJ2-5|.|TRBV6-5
CASSYSVGGSQYF
TGTGCCAGCAGTTACTCAGTCGGGGGTAGCCAGTACTTC
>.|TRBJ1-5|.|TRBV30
CAWSVREASNQPQHF
TGTGCCTGGAGTGTACGGGAGGCTAGCAATCAGCCCCAGCATTTT
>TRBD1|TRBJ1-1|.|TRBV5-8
CASSPYGQGRGTEAFF
TGTGCCAGCAGCCCTTACGGACAGGGGAGGGGGACTGAAGCTTTCTTT
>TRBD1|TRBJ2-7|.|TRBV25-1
CASSEMGQGAKEQYF
TGTGCCAGCAGTGAAATGGGACAGGGGGCAAAAGAGCAGTACTTC
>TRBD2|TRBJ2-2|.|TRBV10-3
CAISEVGRGTGELFF
TGTGCCATCAGTGAGGTCGGGAGGGGCACCGGGGAGCTGTTTTTT
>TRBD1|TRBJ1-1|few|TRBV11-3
CASSLVGPDRDSNTEAFF
TGTGCCAGCAGCTTAGTGGGCCCCGACAGGGACTCGAACACTGAAGCTTTCTTT
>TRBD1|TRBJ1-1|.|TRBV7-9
CASTRGGGGMNTEAFF
TGTGCCAGCACCCGAGGTGGAGGGGGCATGAACACTGAAGCTTTCTTT
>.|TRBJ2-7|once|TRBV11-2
CASSFAGRTYEQYF
TGTGCCAGCAGCTTCGCGGGGCGGACCTACGAGCAGTACTTC